Each of the 21 T cell receptor beta chains below was sequenced from the same sample in a study of vaccination effects on CD4 cells after COVID-19. The antigens for these receptors are not known. Only in-frame clones appear in the TCRdb table, and some are missing; sequencing was by immunoSEQ multiplex PCR. The data contain around 47,000 clones, around 70% of them singletons. Isolation of CD4+ T cells took place after about 10 days of culture. Either the mRNA-1273 or the BNT162b2 vaccine was given to participants as two doses. The sample was CD4+ T cells from PBMCs cultured without peptide, taken after COVID-19 vaccination. The receptors shown here come from a human donor who received a COVID-19 vaccine.

In this sample, this clone turned up once. The rearrangement links TRBV10-1 to TRBJ2-5; D is unresolved. Germline V gene data show CDR1 as WNHNN and CDR2 as SYGVQD (reference sequence). The CDR3 extends over 13 amino acids. The V gene lost 3 bases and the J gene lost 5 bases, with 10 bases spanning the gap. Written as DNA, the CDR3 is TGCGCCAGCAGTGAAGGTGGGGTGGAGACCCAGTACTTC. Protein: CASSEGGVETQYF.

The rearrangement uses TRBV5-1 and TRBJ2-7; D gene uncertain. V shed 0 bases and J shed 6 bases, with 7 bases lying between them. Germline loops: CDR1 SGHRS, CDR2 YFSETQ. The CDR3 spans 12 residues. The DNA for the CDR3 is TGCGCCAGCAGCTTGGAGGGATCCGAGCAGTACTTC. Translating gives CASSLEGSEQYF.

J is TRBJ1-1 and V is TRBV11-2; D is perhaps TRBD1 (6 bases). Germline V gives CDR1 SGHAT, CDR2 FQNNGV. CDR3 length: 16 residues. V lost 5 bases and J 1 base, leaving 17 bases between the germline ends. The CDR3 DNA is TGTGCCAGCAGCCTCGCGACAGGCGCGGGGAACACTGAAGCTTTCTTT. Protein: CASSLATGAGNTEAFF.

The chain has TRBV2 and TRBJ1-1, with TRBD1 matching over 8 bases. The germline CDR1 and CDR2 sequences are SNHLY and FYNNEI. V shed 6 bases and J 2 bases; nucleotides not matched to a gene: 2. The CDR3 runs to 13 residues. The CDR3 sequence: CASSGQGNTEAFF. The DNA for the CDR3 is TGTGCCAGCAGCGGACAGGGAAACACTGAAGCTTTCTTT.

In its sample, this clone was seen a few times. The chain carries TRBV19 and TRBJ1-2, with D tentatively TRBD1 (5 bases). Germline V gives CDR1 LNHDA, CDR2 SQIVND (reference sequence). Trimming stripped 3 bases from V and 7 bases from J, with 21 bases between. There are 16 residues in the CDR3. CDR3 amino acids: CASSMPGPMAGGGYTF. The CDR3 DNA reads as TGTGCCAGTAGTATGCCGGGACCGATGGCCGGCGGTGGCTACACCTTC.

This clone was seen a few times. This chain uses TRBV10-1 with TRBJ2-3; possible D gene TRBD2, 5 bases. Germline-derived CDR1 and CDR2 are WNHNN and SYGVQD (reference sequence). V was trimmed by 3 bases and J by 9 bases, leaving 13 bases between them. The CDR3 spans 13 residues. CDR3 residues: CASSEPERRTQYF. The CDR3 nucleotides are TGCGCCAGCAGTGAACCCGAGAGGAGGACGCAGTATTTT.

This chain joins TRBV19 and TRBJ2-3; unclear D gene. V lost 3 bases and J lost 2, with 12 bases in between. Germline CDR1 reads LNHDA; CDR2 reads SQIVND (reference sequence). The CDR3 has 15 amino acids. This chain's CDR3 is CASSISAATTDTQYF. Written as DNA, the CDR3 is TGTGCCAGTAGTATCTCGGCAGCCACCACAGATACGCAGTATTTT.

This chain uses TRBV11-3 with TRBJ2-3; either TRBD1 or TRBD2 may supply D (5 bases each). The V end was cut by 1 base, the J end by 5 bases, with 13 bases between. Germline V gene sequence: CDR1 SGHNT, CDR2 YENEEA. The CDR3 sequence is 15 residues long. The CDR3 sequence is CASSLVSGLGDTQYF. The CDR3 DNA sequence: TGTGCCAGCAGCTTAGTGTCGGGGCTGGGAGATACGCAGTATTTT.

This chain links TRBV19 with TRBJ1-5; TRBD1 aligns across 8 bases. The CDR3 consists of 14 residues. The germline V gene encodes CDR1 LNHDA and CDR2 SQIVND (reference sequence). The J segment lost 2 bases and the V segment lost 6 bases, leaving 3 bases of the junction unmatched. The CDR3 bases are TGTGCCAGTAGCACAGGGGGTGGCAATCAGCCCCAGCATTTT. Its protein product is CASSTGGGNQPQHF.

This clone was picked up one time. This chain links TRBV11-2 with TRBJ1-1; D gene ambiguous. The V gene's germline CDR1 is SGHAT and CDR2 FQNNGV. With 0 bases removed from V and 1 base from J, the gap between germline ends came to 9 bases. This CDR3 contains 15 residues. The CDR3 nucleotides read TGTGCCAGCAGCTTAGATCGGGCCGCGAACACTGAAGCTTTCTTT. Protein: CASSLDRAANTEAFF. Combining the CDR3 with reference TRBV11-2 and TRBJ1-1 gives the whole variable domain EAGVAQSPRYKIIEKRQSVAFWCNPISGHATLYWYQQILGQGPKLLIQFQNNGVVDDSQLPKDRFSAERLKGVDSTLKIQPAKLEDSAVYLCASSLDRAANTEAFFGQGTRLTVV.

V gene TRBV7-6 combines with J gene TRBJ2-3, with TRBD1 matching 8 bases. CDR1 is SGHVS and CDR2 is FNYEAQ in the germline V gene. The CDR3 totals 17 residues. The V gene end was trimmed by 0 bases and the J gene end by 2 bases; junction bases not matched to a gene: 7. CDR3 region: CASSLAGDRFITDTQYF. Here the CDR3 DNA reads TGTGCCAGCAGCTTAGCAGGGGACAGGTTTATCACAGATACGCAGTATTTT.

J is TRBJ2-1 and V is TRBV3-1 (or the pseudogene TRBV3-2); possibly TRBD2 for D (5 bases). Trimming removed 5 bases from V and 8 bases from J, with 10 bases in between. CDR3 length: 12 amino acids. Germline V gene sequence: CDR1 LGHDT, CDR2 YNNKEL (reference sequence). In DNA, the CDR3 is TGTGCCAGCAGCTCAATCGGGGATGAGCAGTTCTTC. It codes for CASSSIGDEQFF.

In its sample, this clone was seen a few times. This chain uses TRBV13 with TRBJ1-1, with D possibly matching TRBD1 (6 bases). With 4 bases removed from V and 3 bases from J, the gap between germline ends came to 15 bases. The CDR3 extends over 15 amino acids. Germline V gene data show CDR1 as PRHDT and CDR2 as FYEKMQ (reference sequence). The CDR3 here is CASSSEGETDTEAFF. The CDR3 nucleotides are TGTGCCAGCAGCTCGGAGGGGGAAACGGACACTGAAGCTTTCTTT.

The chain uses TRBV5-4 and TRBJ2-2; 9 positions agree with TRBD2. Germline V gene sequence: CDR1 SGHNT, CDR2 YYREEE (reference sequence). Losses at the gene ends were 1 base for V and 4 bases for J; bases not matched to a gene: 8. The CDR3 runs to 17 residues. CDR3 protein: CASSLPTAGGRTGELFF. For the CDR3, the DNA is TGTGCCAGCAGCTTGCCGACAGCGGGGGGTCGCACCGGGGAGCTGTTTTTT.

This chain's CDR3 is CAISDPGTGGSYEQYF. CDR3 coding DNA: TGTGCCATCAGTGATCCCGGGACAGGGGGCTCCTACGAGCAGTACTTC. The chain carries TRBV10-3 and TRBJ2-7; TRBD1 agrees at 11 bases. The germline CDR1 and CDR2 sequences are ENHRY and SYGVKD. CDR3 length: 16 residues. Unmatched junction bases numbered 4, after V lost 3 bases and J lost 0 bases.

The chain is built from TRBV3-1 (or the pseudogene TRBV3-2) and TRBJ2-4, with D tentatively TRBD2 (5 bases). Trimming took 0 bases from V and 0 from J, leaving 12 bases between them. Germline assignment: CDR1 LGHDT and CDR2 YNNKEL (reference sequence). The CDR3 loop spans 17 amino acids. The CDR3 DNA sequence: TGTGCCAGCAGCCAAGAAGACTTCGGGGTAGCCAAAAACATTCAGTACTTC. This codes for CASSQEDFGVAKNIQYF.

The chain links TRBV5-1 to TRBJ2-1; 7 bases agree with TRBD1. The CDR3 runs 17 residues. The germline gives CDR1 SGHRS, CDR2 YFSETQ. Trimming removed 3 bases from V and 0 bases from J; junction bases left unmatched: 9. CDR3 nucleotide sequence: TGCGCCAGCAGCTCTACTTCAGGGGGTATCTCCTACAATGAGCAGTTCTTC. Translated, it gives CASSSTSGGISYNEQFF.

This chain links TRBV27 with TRBJ1-1; D not certain. The ends were cut back, 8 bases at V and 5 bases at J, with 15 bases in the middle. The germline V gene encodes CDR1 MNHEY and CDR2 SMNVEV (reference sequence). The CDR3 spans 13 residues. CDR3 residues: CASVPRVGTEAFF. CDR3 DNA: TGTGCCAGCGTCCCACGGGTGGGAACTGAAGCTTTCTTT.

The V call is TRBV5-5, the J call TRBJ2-7; the match to TRBD2 covers 13 bases. With V trimmed by 5 bases and J by 1 base, 6 bases remained unmatched. The CDR3 runs to 16 residues. Germline-derived CDR1 and CDR2 are SGHKS and YYEKEE (reference sequence). The CDR3 DNA follows: TGTGCCAGCAGTCCCCTACTAGCGGGAGGGTCCTACGAGCAGTACTTC. Translated: CASSPLLAGGSYEQYF.

The V and J genes are TRBV13 and TRBJ1-3, with 10 bases identical to TRBD1. V shed 5 bases, J shed 4 bases, and the junction held 8 bases outside the gene matches. Germline V CDR1 and CDR2: PRHDT, FYEKMQ (reference sequence). The CDR3 is made up of 16 amino acids. The CDR3 coding sequence is TGTGCCAGCAGCCTGGGACAGGGGATCTCCGGAAACACCATATATTTT. This encodes CASSLGQGISGNTIYF.

This chain connects TRBV6-5 to TRBJ2-7, with TRBD1 matching over 8 bases. This CDR3 is built from 16 residues. Germline V gene data show CDR1 as MNHEY and CDR2 as SVGAGI. J gave up 3 bases and V 0 bases, and 7 bases lay outside the gene matches. This chain's CDR3 is CASSYSPGQVLYEQYF. Here the CDR3 DNA reads TGTGCCAGCAGTTACTCACCGGGACAGGTTCTCTACGAGCAGTACTTC.